This T cell receptor beta chain was identified in a study of blood T cell repertoires in COVID-19. The CDR3 has 15 amino acids. CDR1 and CDR2 from the germline V gene are SGHVS and FQNEAQ. V lost 1 base to trimming and J lost 5 bases, with 12 bases between them. Sequencing was performed with immunoSEQ multiplex PCR; in TCRdb, only in-frame clones are kept and a portion is missing. The sample carries roughly 130,000 clones, approximately 81% recorded once. The chain has TRBV7-8 and TRBJ1-5, with a tentative D call TRBD1 (6 bases). The sequencing sample was made of PBMCs or T cells enriched from blood (not recorded which). The receptor's source is a middle-aged man with acute COVID-19. DNA for the CDR3: TGTGCCAGCAGCTTAGGGGCGGGGGGGCATCAGCCCCAGCATTTT. Protein sequence: CASSLGAGGHQPQHF.